The 5 T cell receptor beta chains presented below share a single source sample, sequenced in a study of blood T cell repertoires in COVID-19. Using immunoSEQ multiplex PCR, the repertoire was profiled, and TCRdb retains in-frame clones only, with some absent. The data show around 360,000 clones, about 88% seen once. The sample taken for sequencing was PBMCs or T cells enriched from blood (not recorded which). The receptors come from a woman aged 25 to 39 who had recovered from COVID-19.

The rearrangement uses TRBV6-2 or TRBV6-3 and TRBJ2-5; 8 nucleotides agree with TRBD2. Trimming removed 0 bases from V and 5 bases from J; junction bases left unmatched: 2. Germline lookup yields CDR1 MNHEY and CDR2 SVGEGT. The CDR3 sequence is 14 residues long. CDR3 sequence: CASSYSGGRETQYF. DNA for the CDR3: TGTGCCAGCAGTTACTCGGGCGGGAGGGAGACCCAGTACTTC.

This clone was detected only once. This rearrangement joins TRBV9 to TRBJ1-2; D is possibly TRBD1 (6 bases). Per the germline V gene, CDR1 is SGDLS and CDR2 is YYNGEE. V lost 0 bases and J lost 5, with 11 bases in between. This CDR3 comprises 14 residues. CDR3 nucleotides: TGTGCCAGCAGCGTAGAACAGGGAAAATATGGCTACACCTTC. Amino acid sequence: CASSVEQGKYGYTF. Filled out from reference TRBV9 and TRBJ1-2, the complete variable domain reads DSGVTQTPKHLITATGQRVTLRCSPRSGDLSVYWYQQSLDQGLQFLIQYYNGEERAKGNILERFSAQQFPDLHSELNLSSLELGDSALYFCASSVEQGKYGYTFGSGTRLTVV.

The sample holds a few counts of this clone. The DNA for the CDR3 is TGTGCCAGCAGCCACCCGGGACTAGCGGGGGGGCGGAACATTCAGTACTTC. Translating gives CASSHPGLAGGRNIQYF. The rearrangement links TRBV3-1 (or the pseudogene TRBV3-2) to TRBJ2-4, with TRBD2 identical over 16 bases. Unmatched junction bases numbered 6, after V lost 3 bases and J lost 7 bases. Germline-derived CDR1 and CDR2 are LGHDT and YNNKEL (reference sequence). The CDR3 length is 17 residues.

The V and J genes are TRBV18 and TRBJ1-1; TRBD1 aligns across 7 bases. CDR1 is KGHSH, CDR2 LQKENI, per germline. The trim removed 3 bases at V and 7 bases at J, leaving 5 bases unmatched. The CDR3 covers 13 residues. CDR3 nucleotides: TGTGCCAGCTCACCGGCGACAGGGTATGAAGCTTTCTTT. This encodes CASSPATGYEAFF.

This chain joins TRBV7-6 and TRBJ1-5; TRBD1 matches 11 bases. The trim removed 5 bases at V and 1 base at J, leaving 4 bases unmatched. Germline V gives CDR1 SGHVS, CDR2 FNYEAQ. CDR3 size: 16 residues. CDR3 protein: CASSPGQGVSNQPQHF. The CDR3 DNA is TGTGCCAGCAGCCCGGGACAGGGGGTGAGCAATCAGCCCCAGCATTTT.